These T cell receptor beta chains were read from a single sample in a study of early T cells in non-severe SARS-CoV-2 infection. TCRdb ran MiXCR on the 5' RACE reads and lists one entry per CDR3 protein. The sample lists under 60,000 distinct CDR3 sequences, just over 8% occurring once. The specimen sequenced was whole blood. Receptors were obtained from an adult who was a healthcare worker with PCR-confirmed SARS-CoV-2 infection or an uninfected control (not recorded which). The CDR3 runs from the conserved cysteine through the conserved F or W. The order of the fields is D gene, V gene, clone size, J gene, CDR3 DNA, CDR3 protein. The D gene is left open where the match is weak. A row's size may be missing; if present it is once, few, many or a size class.

>TRBD2|TRBV12-5|many|TRBJ2-1
TGTGCTAGTGGTTTGGAGAGGAGCGGGAGCTCCTACAATGAGCAGTTCTTC
CASGLERSGSSYNEQFF
>TRBD1|TRBV7-2|many|TRBJ1-6
TGTGCCAGCAGCTTACGAACAGGGGGCTCACCCCTCCACTTT
CASSLRTGGSPLHF
>TRBD2|TRBV4-3|-|TRBJ2-7
TGCGCCAGCAGCCAAGACTTTGCTAGCGGAACCGAGCAGTACTTC
CASSQDFASGTEQYF
>-|TRBV19|few|TRBJ2-4
TGTGCCAGTAGTATATCTGGGAACATTCAGTACTTC
CASSISGNIQYF
>-|TRBV28|few|TRBJ1-4
TGTGCCAGCAGGCAGCGGGGTGTGACAGATCCTGCAACTAATGAAAAACTGTTTTTT
CASRQRGVTDPATNEKLFF
>TRBD2|TRBV9|-|TRBJ2-5
TGTGCCAGCAGTAACGTGGGACTAGCGGGAGAGACCCAGTACTTC
CASSNVGLAGETQYF
>TRBD2|TRBV12-3/TRBV12-4|-|TRBJ2-5
TGTGCCAGCAGTTTCCGGCTAGCGGGGGCCGGGGGAGAGACCCAGTACTTC
CASSFRLAGAGGETQYF
>-|TRBV12-3/TRBV12-4|many|TRBJ1-1
TGTGCCAGCAGTTTTGGAAAGGGCACTGAAGCTTTCTTT
CASSFGKGTEAFF
>-|TRBV7-9|many|TRBJ2-5
TGTGCCAGCAGCTTAGGTCACCCACAGGGCCGGCAAGAGACCCAGTACTTC
CASSLGHPQGRQETQYF
>TRBD1|TRBV12-3/TRBV12-4|many|TRBJ1-4
TGTGCCAGCAGTTATCCGGGACAGGGAATCGGGACTGAAAAACTGTTTTTT
CASSYPGQGIGTEKLFF
>-|TRBV5-6|-|TRBJ1-1
TGTGCCAGCAGCCCCGCTTGGGTGGATGGGGGCACTGAAGCTTTCTTT
CASSPAWVDGGTEAFF
>-|TRBV18|-|TRBJ2-7
TGTGCCAGCTCACTTCAGGGACCTTACGAGCAGTACTTC
CASSLQGPYEQYF
>TRBD1|TRBV5-5|few|TRBJ1-1
TGTGCCAGCAGCTTGACAGGGGTTGGGACTGAAGCTTTCTTT
CASSLTGVGTEAFF
>TRBD1|TRBV20-1|many|TRBJ1-6
TGCAGTGCTAACCCCTACGAGACAGGGGATCATTCACCCCTCCACTTT
CSANPYETGDHSPLHF
>-|TRBV15|many|TRBJ2-1
TGTGCCACCAGCAGGGGTAGGGACCAATACAATGAGCAGTTCTTC
CATSRGRDQYNEQFF
>-|TRBV10-2|-|TRBJ2-7
TGCGCCAGCGGGCCGCACCCCTACGAGCAGTACTTC
CASGPHPYEQYF
>-|TRBV5-1|-|TRBJ2-4
TGCGCCAGCAGCCGTTGGAACAGCCTCAAAAACATTCAGTACTTC
CASSRWNSLKNIQYF
>TRBD1|TRBV6-6|-|TRBJ2-2
TGTGCCAGCAGCCGTACAGGGGTGGGCGGGGAGCTGTTTTTT
CASSRTGVGGELFF
>-|TRBV5-6|many|TRBJ2-5
TGTGCCAGCAGCCCCCCCGGGACCAGCCAAGAGACCCAGTACTTC
CASSPPGTSQETQYF
>TRBD2|TRBV29-1|few|TRBJ2-3
TGCAGCGTTGTGGGACTAGCGGAGACAGATACGCAGTATTTT
CSVVGLAETDTQYF
>-|TRBV7-9|once|TRBJ1-1
TGTGCCAGCAGTCGAATGGGGACGGTGAACACTGAAGCTTTCTTT
CASSRMGTVNTEAFF
>-|TRBV27|-|TRBJ2-2
TGTGCCAGAGGCTTGGGGAACACCGGGGAGCTGTTTTTT
CARGLGNTGELFF
>-|TRBV20-1|few|TRBJ2-5
TGCAGTGCTAGTACCGTACGGGAGACCCAGTACTTC
CSASTVRETQYF